Listed here is a single T cell receptor beta chain. Original processing methods: The authors estimated nucleated cell counts from reference gene primer amplification. This table comes from immunoSEQ multiplex PCR, and its TCRdb copy is limited to in-frame clones, with some not included. For V, J and clone size, that table is used; D and trimming come from the DNA. The sample shows some 97,000 clones, around nine tenths of them seen only once. This CDR3 region has 15 residues. The V gene lost 6 bases and the J gene lost 0 bases, with 15 bases spanning the gap. CDR1 is SGHAT, CDR2 FQNNGV, per germline. This specimen belongs to a study of blood T cell repertoires in COVID-19. About the research overall: Samples representing acute and convalescent COVID-19 were sourced from the United States, Italy and Spain.

Sequencing was done on a sample of peripheral blood. The clonotype comes from a man in his 70s with acute or convalescent COVID-19. This chain links TRBV11-2 with TRBJ2-7, with D perhaps TRBD1 (6 bases). The CDR3 region has the DNA TGTGCCAGCAGAGATGGGACAAAAAACTCCTACGAGCAGTACTTC. As protein: CASRDGTKNSYEQYF.